Described below is a single T cell receptor beta chain sequence and its context. Its cognate antigen is unknown. This entry comes from a study of cytomegalovirus exposure and HLA in healthy donors. CDR1 and CDR2 (germline): ENHRY, SYGVKD. This CDR3 is built from 11 residues. The V gene lost 8 bases and the J gene lost 7 bases, with 11 bases spanning the gap. Study results and caveats: Most subjects' HLA-A and HLA-B alleles were reportedly predicted from TCR beta sequences.

The PCR made use of 60 Vbeta and 13 Jbeta primers. Measured with immunoSEQ multiplex PCR; TCRdb has only the in-frame clones, and not every one. The repertoire holds approximately 170,000 clones, with roughly 65% as singletons. The J gene is TRBJ1-1, the V gene TRBV10-3; a possible D gene is TRBD1 (5 bases). The specimen sequenced was PBMCs. This TCR was recovered from a woman aged 18-30 years in good health and CMV-seropositive. The CDR3 spells CAIGEQGEAFF. In nucleotides, the CDR3 is TGTGCCATCGGCGAGCAGGGTGAAGCTTTCTTT.